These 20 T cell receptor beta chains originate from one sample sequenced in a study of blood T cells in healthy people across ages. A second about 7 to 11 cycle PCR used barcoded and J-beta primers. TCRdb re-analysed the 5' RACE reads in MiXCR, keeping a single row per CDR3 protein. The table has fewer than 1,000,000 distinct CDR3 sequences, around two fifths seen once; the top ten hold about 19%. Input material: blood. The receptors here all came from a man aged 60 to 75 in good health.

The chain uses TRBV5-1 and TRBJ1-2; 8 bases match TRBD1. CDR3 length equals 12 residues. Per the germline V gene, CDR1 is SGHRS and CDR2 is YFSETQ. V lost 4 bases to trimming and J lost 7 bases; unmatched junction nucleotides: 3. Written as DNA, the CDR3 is TGCGCCAGCAGCCCGGACAGGGCTGGCTACACCTTC. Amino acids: CASSPDRAGYTF.

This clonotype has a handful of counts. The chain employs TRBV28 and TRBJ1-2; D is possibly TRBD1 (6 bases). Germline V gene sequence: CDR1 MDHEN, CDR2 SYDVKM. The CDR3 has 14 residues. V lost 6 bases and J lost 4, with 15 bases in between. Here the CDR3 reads CASSRSQGFYGYTF. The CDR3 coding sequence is TGTGCCAGCAGCCGTTCACAGGGATTCTATGGCTACACCTTC.

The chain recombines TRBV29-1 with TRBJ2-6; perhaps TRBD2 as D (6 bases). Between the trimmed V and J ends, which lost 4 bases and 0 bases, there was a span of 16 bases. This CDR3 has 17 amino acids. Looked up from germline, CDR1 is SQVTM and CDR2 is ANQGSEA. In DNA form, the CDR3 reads TGCAGCGTTGGGGGGGACCGGGGTCACTCTGGGGCCAACGTCCTGACTTTC. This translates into CSVGGDRGHSGANVLTF.

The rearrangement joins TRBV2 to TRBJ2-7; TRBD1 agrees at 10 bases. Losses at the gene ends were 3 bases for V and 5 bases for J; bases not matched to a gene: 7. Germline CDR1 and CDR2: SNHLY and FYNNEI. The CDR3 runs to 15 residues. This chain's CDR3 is CASSDPGTGDNEQYF. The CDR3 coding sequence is TGTGCCAGCAGTGACCCCGGGACAGGGGACAACGAGCAGTACTTC.

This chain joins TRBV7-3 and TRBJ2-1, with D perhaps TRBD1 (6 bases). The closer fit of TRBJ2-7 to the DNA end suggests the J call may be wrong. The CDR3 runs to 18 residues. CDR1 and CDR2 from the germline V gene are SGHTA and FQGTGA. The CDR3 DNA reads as TGTGCCAGCAGCTTAAAAGGGGGATGGGATAGCTCCTACAATGAGCAGTACTTC. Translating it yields CASSLKGGWDSSYNEQYF.

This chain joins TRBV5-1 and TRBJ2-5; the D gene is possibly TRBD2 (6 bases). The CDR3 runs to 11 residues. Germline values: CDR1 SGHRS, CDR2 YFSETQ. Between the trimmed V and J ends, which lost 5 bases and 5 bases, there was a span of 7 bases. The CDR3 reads CASRRDETQYF. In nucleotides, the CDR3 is TGCGCCAGCAGGCGGGATGAGACCCAGTACTTC.

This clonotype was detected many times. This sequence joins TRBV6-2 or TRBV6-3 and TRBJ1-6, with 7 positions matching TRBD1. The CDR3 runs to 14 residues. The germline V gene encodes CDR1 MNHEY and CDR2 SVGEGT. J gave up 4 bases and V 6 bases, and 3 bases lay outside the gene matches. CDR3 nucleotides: TGTGCCAGCAGCCCGGGACAGTATAATTCACCCCTCCACTTT. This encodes CASSPGQYNSPLHF.

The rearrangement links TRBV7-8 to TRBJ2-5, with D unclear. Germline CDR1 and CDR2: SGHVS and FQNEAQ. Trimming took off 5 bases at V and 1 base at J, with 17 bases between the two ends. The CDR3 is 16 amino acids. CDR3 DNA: TGTGCCAGCAGCCCGAGCCGCCGTTTAGGCCAAGAGACCCAGTACTTC. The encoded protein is CASSPSRRLGQETQYF.

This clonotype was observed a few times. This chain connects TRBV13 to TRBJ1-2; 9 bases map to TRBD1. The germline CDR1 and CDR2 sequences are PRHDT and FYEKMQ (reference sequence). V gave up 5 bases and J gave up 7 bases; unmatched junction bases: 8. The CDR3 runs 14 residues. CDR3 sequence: CASSKGTGNTGYTF. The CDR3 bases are TGTGCCAGCAGCAAGGGGACAGGGAATACTGGCTACACCTTC. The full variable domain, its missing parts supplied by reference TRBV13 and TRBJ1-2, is AAGVIQSPRHLIKEKRETATLKCYPIPRHDTVYWYQQGPGQDPQFLISFYEKMQSDKGSIPDRFSAQQFSDYHSELNMSSLELGDSALYFCASSKGTGNTGYTFGSGTRLTVV.

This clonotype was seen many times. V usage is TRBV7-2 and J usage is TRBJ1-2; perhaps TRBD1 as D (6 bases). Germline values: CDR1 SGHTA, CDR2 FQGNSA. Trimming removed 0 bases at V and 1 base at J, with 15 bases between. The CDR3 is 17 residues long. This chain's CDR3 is CASSLAGGAYDNYGYTF. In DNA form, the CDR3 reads TGTGCCAGCAGCTTAGCTGGGGGGGCATATGATAACTATGGCTACACCTTC.

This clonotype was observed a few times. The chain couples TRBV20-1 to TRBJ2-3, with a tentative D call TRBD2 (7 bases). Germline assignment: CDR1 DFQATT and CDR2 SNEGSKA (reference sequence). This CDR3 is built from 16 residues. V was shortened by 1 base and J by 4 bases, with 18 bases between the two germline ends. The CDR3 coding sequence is TGCAGTGCTAGAGCCACCCTCTGGGGGGGCCCAGATACGCAGTATTTT. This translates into CSARATLWGGPDTQYF.

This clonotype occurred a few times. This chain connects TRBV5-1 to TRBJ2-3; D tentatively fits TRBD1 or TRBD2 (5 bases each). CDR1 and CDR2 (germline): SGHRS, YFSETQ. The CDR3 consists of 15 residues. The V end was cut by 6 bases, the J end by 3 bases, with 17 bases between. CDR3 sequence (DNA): TGCGCCAGCACCCTTGGGGGTATGAGAACAGATACGCAGTATTTT. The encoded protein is CASTLGGMRTDTQYF.

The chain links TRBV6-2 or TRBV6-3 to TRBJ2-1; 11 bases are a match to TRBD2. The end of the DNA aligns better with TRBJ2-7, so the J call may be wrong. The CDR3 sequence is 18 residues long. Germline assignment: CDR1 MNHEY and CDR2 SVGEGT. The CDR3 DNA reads TGTGCCAGCGGTCCGAACCTAGCGGGGGGCTTTGGGAACAATGAGCAGTACTTC. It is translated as CASGPNLAGGFGNNEQYF.

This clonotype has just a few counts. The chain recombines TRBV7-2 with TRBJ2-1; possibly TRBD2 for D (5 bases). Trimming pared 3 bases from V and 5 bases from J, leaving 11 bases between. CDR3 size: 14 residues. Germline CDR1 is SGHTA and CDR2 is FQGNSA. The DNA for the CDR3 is TGTGCCAGCAGCTTGGTCGCGGGCCACAATGAGCAGTTCTTC. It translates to CASSLVAGHNEQFF.

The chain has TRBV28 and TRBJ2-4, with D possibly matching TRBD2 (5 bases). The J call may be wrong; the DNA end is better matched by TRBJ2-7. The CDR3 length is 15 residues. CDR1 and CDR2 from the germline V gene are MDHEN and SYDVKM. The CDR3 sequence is CASSLLAGMAYEQYF. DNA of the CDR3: TGTGCCAGCAGTTTATTGGCGGGTATGGCCTACGAGCAGTACTTC.

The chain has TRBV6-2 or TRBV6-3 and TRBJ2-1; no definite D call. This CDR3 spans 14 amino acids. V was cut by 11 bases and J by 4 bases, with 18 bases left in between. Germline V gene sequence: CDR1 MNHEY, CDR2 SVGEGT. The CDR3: CAASDSPSYNEQFF. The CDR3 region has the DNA TGTGCCGCGAGCGACTCACCCTCTTACAATGAGCAGTTCTTC.

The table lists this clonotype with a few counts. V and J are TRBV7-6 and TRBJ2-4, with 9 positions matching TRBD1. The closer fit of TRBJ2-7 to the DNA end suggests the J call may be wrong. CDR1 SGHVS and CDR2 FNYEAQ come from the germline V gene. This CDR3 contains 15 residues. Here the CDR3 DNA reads TGTGCCAGCAGCTTATCGGGGACAGGGCAGGACGAGCAGTACTTC. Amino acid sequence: CASSLSGTGQDEQYF.

The CDR3 DNA reads TGCAGTACGCAATCTAGCGGGGGTCTCCAAGAGACCCAGTACTTC. This encodes CSTQSSGGLQETQYF. The gene calls are TRBV20-1 and TRBJ2-5; 10 bases fit TRBD2. The V segment lost 8 bases and the J segment 1 base; nucleotides outside the gene matches: 10. This CDR3 comprises 15 residues. CDR1 and CDR2 from the germline V gene are DFQATT and SNEGSKA (reference sequence).

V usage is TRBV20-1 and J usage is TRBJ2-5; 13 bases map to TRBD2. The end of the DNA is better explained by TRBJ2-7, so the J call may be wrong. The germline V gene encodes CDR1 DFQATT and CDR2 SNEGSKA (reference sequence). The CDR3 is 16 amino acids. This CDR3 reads CSARDFTSGGAYEQYF. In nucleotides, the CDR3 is TGCAGTGCTAGAGATTTCACTAGCGGGGGGGCATACGAGCAGTACTTC.

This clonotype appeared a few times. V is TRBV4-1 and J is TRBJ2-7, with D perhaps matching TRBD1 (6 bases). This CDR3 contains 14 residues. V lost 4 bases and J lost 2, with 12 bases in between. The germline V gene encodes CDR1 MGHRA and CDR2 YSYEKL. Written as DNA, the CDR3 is TGCGCCAGCAGCCCCGACAGGCCACCCTACGAGCAGTACTTC. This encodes CASSPDRPPYEQYF.